This T cell receptor (beta chain) comes out of a study of blood T cell repertoires in COVID-19. This clone appeared once. Germline CDR1 reads SGHAT; CDR2 reads FQNNGV. This CDR3 has 15 amino acids. V was clipped by 1 base and J by 1 base, with 10 bases between them. Here immunoSEQ multiplex PCR was the method, and the copy in TCRdb shows in-frame clones only, minus some. The top ten hold around 6.9% of the sample, which has over 50,000 clones, 75% to 95% seen once. This clonotype was sampled from a man in his fifties with active COVID-19. The chain uses TRBV11-2 and TRBJ1-1; D uncertain. Input material: peripheral blood. The CDR3 sequence is CASSLASRGNTEAFF. CDR3 DNA: TGTGCCAGCAGCTTAGCATCCCGGGGGAACACTGAAGCTTTCTTT. Full variable domain (rest looked up from reference TRBV11-2 and TRBJ1-1): EAGVAQSPRYKIIEKRQSVAFWCNPISGHATLYWYQQILGQGPKLLIQFQNNGVVDDSQLPKDRFSAERLKGVDSTLKIQPAKLEDSAVYLCASSLASRGNTEAFFGQGTRLTVV.